What follows are 28 T cell receptor beta chains derived from one specimen sequenced in a study of shared clonotypes between healthy human individuals. Assay used: immunoSEQ multiplex PCR; TCRdb lists only in-frame clones, some missing. Found here are roughly 2.1 million clones, under 95% of them singletons; the top ten hold roughly 1.8%. Naive CD8 isolation took CD45RO-negative cells positively selected for CCR7 and excluded terminally differentiated effector memory CD45RA+ cells. Material for sequencing was naive CD8+ T cells from PBMCs. Every receptor here comes from a man between 18 and 29 years old in good health. Some clones in this sample may be carry-over from other donors' samples.

J is TRBJ2-7 and V is TRBV7-9, with TRBD2 matching over 8 bases. Per germline, CDR1 SEHNR and CDR2 FQNEAQ (reference sequence). The CDR3 length is 15 residues. J was trimmed by 6 bases and V by 4 bases; bases with no gene match: 11. The CDR3 loop reads CASSSLAGLTGEQYF. The CDR3 DNA is TGTGCCAGCAGCTCCTTAGCGGGATTAACTGGCGAGCAGTACTTC.

This rearrangement joins TRBV9 to TRBJ2-6, with TRBD1 as a possible D gene (6 bases). CDR1 is SGDLS and CDR2 is YYNGEE in the germline V gene. Trimming pared 2 bases from V and 4 bases from J, leaving 16 bases between. CDR3 length: 17 residues. CDR3 in DNA: TGTGCCAGCAGCGTTACTGCCCGGGGACAAGGGGCCAACGTCCTGACTTTC. This codes for CASSVTARGQGANVLTF.

V gene TRBV9 combines with J gene TRBJ1-2; D might be TRBD1 (5 bases). Germline values: CDR1 SGDLS, CDR2 YYNGEE. The CDR3 sequence is 14 residues long. The V end was cut by 2 bases, the J end by 2 bases, with 10 bases between. The CDR3 DNA follows: TGTGCCAGCAGCGTCCCCACAGGCAACTATGGCTACACCTTC. Its translation is CASSVPTGNYGYTF.

V is TRBV29-1 and J is TRBJ2-7; a possible D gene is TRBD1 (5 bases). The germline gives CDR1 SQVTM, CDR2 ANQGSEA. The CDR3 covers 16 residues. The V and J ends lost 0 bases and 2 bases respectively, with 17 bases between them. CDR3 nucleotides: TGCAGCGTTGAAGATCCAGTCACAGGCCAACCCTACGAGCAGTACTTC. Translation gives CSVEDPVTGQPYEQYF.

The gene calls are TRBV6-1 and TRBJ1-1; D is ambiguous. The CDR3 totals 12 residues. V was shortened by 4 bases and J by 8 bases, with 11 bases between the two germline ends. The V gene's germline CDR1 is MNHNS and CDR2 SASEGT. CDR3 amino acids: CASSGLQGEAFF. The CDR3 DNA is TGTGCCAGCAGTGGGTTGCAAGGAGAAGCTTTCTTT.

The chain combines TRBV18 with TRBJ2-1, with 14 bases identical to TRBD2. Germline values: CDR1 KGHSH, CDR2 LQKENI. The length of the CDR3 is 17 residues. V lost 3 bases, J lost 9 bases, and 10 bases stayed unmatched. The CDR3 is CASSPLGGLAGVTEQFF. CDR3 DNA sequence: TGTGCCAGCTCACCCCTGGGGGGACTAGCGGGAGTTACTGAGCAGTTCTTC.

The chain uses TRBV7-9 and TRBJ1-2; perhaps TRBD1 as D (6 bases). CDR3 length equals 12 residues. Germline V gives CDR1 SEHNR, CDR2 FQNEAQ (reference sequence). V dropped 11 bases and J dropped 6 bases, with 16 bases sitting between them. Written as DNA, the CDR3 is TGTGCCGGTCTACAGGGAAATGATGGCTACACCTTC. Protein sequence: CAGLQGNDGYTF. The full variable domain, with the rest looked up from reference TRBV7-9 and TRBJ1-2, is DTGVSQNPRHKITKRGQNVTFRCDPISEHNRLYWYRQTLGQGPEFLTYFQNEAQLEKSRLLSDRFSAERPKGSFSTLEIQRTEQGDSAMYLCAGLQGNDGYTFGSGTRLTVV.

About this clone itself: Other DNA sequences within the sample encode an identical CDR3. V is TRBV7-9 and J is TRBJ2-1; D gene uncertain. This CDR3 contains 11 residues. V was trimmed by 1 base and J by 10 bases, leaving 5 bases between them. CDR1 and CDR2 from the germline V gene are SEHNR and FQNEAQ (reference sequence). In nucleotides, the CDR3 is TGTGCCAGCAGCTTAGATCCCGAGCAGTTCTTC. Its translation is CASSLDPEQFF.

The rearrangement joins TRBV4-1 to TRBJ1-1; D gene uncertain. The V gene's germline CDR1 is MGHRA and CDR2 YSYEKL. CDR3 length: 17 residues. V was cut by 4 bases and J by 1 base, with 19 bases left in between. Here the CDR3 reads CASSPDGPRTRNTEAFF. The CDR3 nucleotides read TGCGCCAGCAGCCCGGATGGCCCCCGAACCAGGAACACTGAAGCTTTCTTT.

The genes are TRBV7-9 and TRBJ2-3; 9 positions agree with TRBD2. Trimming removed 3 bases from V and 3 bases from J; junction bases left unmatched: 7. The CDR3 length is 16 residues. CDR1 and CDR2 (germline): SEHNR, FQNEAQ (reference sequence). The CDR3, as DNA: TGTGCCAGCAGCTTCGCCTTAGCGGGAGTAACAGATACGCAGTATTTT. This codes for CASSFALAGVTDTQYF.

CDR3 in amino acids: CASSHTGSEQYF. In DNA, the CDR3 is TGTGCCAGCAGCCATACAGGGTCTGAGCAGTACTTC. This rearrangement joins TRBV11-1 to TRBJ2-7, with a possible D match to TRBD1 (6 bases). Trimming took off 5 bases at V and 7 bases at J, with 12 bases between the two ends. The CDR3 is 12 residues long. The germline CDR1 and CDR2 sequences are SGHAT and FQDESV (reference sequence).

Turning to this clone: It may be a read error: a sequence one base away is much more abundant. The V call is TRBV7-3, the J call TRBJ2-3, with 10 bases identical to TRBD2. Germline CDR1 and CDR2: SGHTA and FQGTGA. CDR3 size: 14 residues. V was clipped by 5 bases and J by 4 bases; unmatched bases: 3. CDR3: CASSASGSADTQYF. The CDR3, as DNA: TGTGCCAGCAGCGCTAGCGGGAGCGCAGATACGCAGTATTTT.

The chain carries TRBV5-6 and TRBJ2-1; 8 bases match TRBD2. Trimming took 1 base from V and 6 from J; bases not matched to a gene: 3. Germline loops: CDR1 SGHDT, CDR2 YYEEEE. The CDR3 covers 14 residues. CDR3: CASSLYGRANEQFF. The DNA of the CDR3 is TGTGCCAGCAGCTTGTACGGGAGGGCCAATGAGCAGTTCTTC.

V is TRBV27 and J is TRBJ2-1; the D call may be TRBD1 or TRBD2 (5 bases each). V dropped 3 bases and J dropped 12 bases, with 9 bases sitting between them. CDR1 and CDR2 from the germline V gene are MNHEY and SMNVEV (reference sequence). This CDR3 comprises 11 residues. The CDR3 DNA reads TGTGCCAGCAGTTTCCGGGACCTGCAGTTCTTC. It specifies CASSFRDLQFF.

V gene TRBV11-2 combines with J gene TRBJ2-2, with 9 bases lining up with TRBD2. Per the germline V gene, CDR1 is SGHAT and CDR2 is FQNNGV. V dropped 1 base and J dropped 5; count of bases not matched to a gene: 2. The CDR3 totals 15 residues. The CDR3 sequence is CASSLGGRGTGELFF. The CDR3 DNA reads as TGTGCCAGCAGCTTAGGCGGGAGGGGAACCGGGGAGCTGTTTTTT.

The chain has TRBV5-1 and TRBJ2-7, with 7 bases fitting TRBD2. The germline V gene encodes CDR1 SGHRS and CDR2 YFSETQ. V shed 1 base and J 3 bases; nucleotides not matched to a gene: 10. The CDR3 runs to 16 residues. The CDR3 DNA follows: TGCGCCAGCAGCTTGTCTTCGGGAGGTTTCGGCTACGAGCAGTACTTC. Translating it yields CASSLSSGGFGYEQYF.

The rearrangement links TRBV11-3 to TRBJ2-7; a possible D gene is TRBD1 (5 bases). This CDR3 is built from 12 residues. CDR1 is SGHNT and CDR2 is YENEEA in the germline V gene. The germline V and J ends were trimmed by 5 bases and 6 bases, with 11 bases remaining between them. The CDR3 region is CASSQDMCEQYF. In DNA form, the CDR3 reads TGTGCCAGCAGCCAGGACATGTGCGAGCAGTACTTC.

The V call is TRBV18, the J call TRBJ2-3; D is undetermined. V shed 1 base and J shed 4 bases, with 3 bases lying between them. Per germline, CDR1 KGHSH and CDR2 LQKENI. The CDR3 length is 12 residues. As DNA, the CDR3 is TGTGCCAGCTCACCACTTGCAGATACGCAGTATTTT. It encodes CASSPLADTQYF.

This chain uses TRBV29-1 with TRBJ2-7, with 8 bases lining up with TRBD2. Looked up from germline, CDR1 is SQVTM and CDR2 is ANQGSEA. The CDR3 extends over 14 amino acids. The V gene end was trimmed by 4 bases and the J gene end by 3 bases; junction bases not matched to a gene: 8. CDR3 protein: CSVGGRGGNYEQYF. DNA of the CDR3: TGCAGCGTTGGGGGGCGCGGGGGGAACTACGAGCAGTACTTC.

J is TRBJ2-1 and V is TRBV19, with a tentative D call TRBD1 (5 bases). Trimming removed 7 bases from V and 8 bases from J, with 24 bases in between. Germline CDR1 is LNHDA and CDR2 is SQIVND (reference sequence). This CDR3 region has 16 residues. The CDR3 region is CASTAGADPFWDEQFF. The CDR3 nucleotides are TGTGCCAGTACTGCTGGGGCAGACCCGTTTTGGGATGAGCAGTTCTTC.

The chain has TRBV19 and TRBJ2-7, with D possibly called TRBD1 or TRBD2 (5 bases each). Per the germline V gene, CDR1 is LNHDA and CDR2 is SQIVND (reference sequence). The V end lost 5 bases, the J end lost 3 bases, and 20 bases lay between the germline ends. This CDR3 has 16 residues. CDR3 residues: CASSGDPHSEVYEQYF. The CDR3 DNA sequence: TGTGCCAGTAGTGGGGACCCCCACAGTGAGGTCTACGAGCAGTACTTC.

In the case of this clone: This specimen includes other DNA sequences encoding the same CDR3. V usage is TRBV9 and J usage is TRBJ2-5; the D is unclear. The V and J ends lost 1 base and 3 bases respectively, with 10 bases between them. The CDR3 loop spans 14 amino acids. Germline values: CDR1 SGDLS, CDR2 YYNGEE. CDR3 residues: CASSVLGGKETQYF. CDR3 DNA sequence: TGTGCCAGCAGCGTATTAGGCGGTAAAGAGACCCAGTACTTC.

This clone was counted once. The CDR3 DNA reads TGTGCCATCAGTGACTTGTCTAGCGATTACAATGAGCAGTTCTTC. Protein sequence: CAISDLSSDYNEQFF. This chain links TRBV10-3 with TRBJ2-1; weak D call: TRBD2 (6 bases). The CDR3 spans 15 residues. Germline CDR1 ENHRY, CDR2 SYGVKD. V was trimmed by 3 bases and J by 4 bases, leaving 13 bases between them.

V is TRBV15 and J is TRBJ2-1; perhaps TRBD1 as D (5 bases). The V and J ends lost 4 bases and 6 bases respectively, with 16 bases between them. Germline CDR1 is LNHNV and CDR2 is YYDKDF (reference sequence). This CDR3 contains 15 residues. For the CDR3, the DNA is TGTGCCACCAGCAAGGAACCACAAAGGGGCAATGAGCAGTTCTTC. Residues: CATSKEPQRGNEQFF.

The rearrangement uses TRBV13 and TRBJ2-2, with 7 positions matching TRBD2. V lost 0 bases, J lost 6 bases, and 4 bases stayed unmatched. From germline, CDR1 is PRHDT and CDR2 FYEKMQ (reference sequence). The CDR3 has 15 amino acids. CDR3 in amino acids: CASSLGTSKAGELFF. For the CDR3, the DNA is TGTGCCAGCAGCTTAGGGACTAGCAAGGCCGGGGAGCTGTTTTTT. The variable domain in full, with the rest retrieved from reference TRBV13 and TRBJ2-2, is AAGVIQSPRHLIKEKRETATLKCYPIPRHDTVYWYQQGPGQDPQFLISFYEKMQSDKGSIPDRFSAQQFSDYHSELNMSSLELGDSALYFCASSLGTSKAGELFFGEGSRLTVL.

The chain joins TRBV7-6 to TRBJ2-1; TRBD2 agrees at 14 bases. The CDR3 has 17 amino acids. Germline lookup yields CDR1 SGHVS and CDR2 FNYEAQ. V lost 1 base, J lost 7 bases, and 6 bases stayed unmatched. CDR3 nucleotides: TGTGCCAGCAGCTTAGAGTTTCGGACTAGCGGGAGGAATGAGCAGTTCTTC. Translation: CASSLEFRTSGRNEQFF.

Of note for this clone: Other DNA sequences within the sample encode an identical CDR3. The V gene is TRBV6-5, the J gene TRBJ2-2; perhaps D is TRBD1 or TRBD2 (5 bases each). Per germline, CDR1 MNHEY and CDR2 SVGAGI. This CDR3 comprises 14 residues. V was clipped by 0 bases and J by 5 bases, with 7 bases between them. The chain's CDR3 is CASSYSRGTGELFF. DNA of the CDR3: TGTGCCAGCAGTTACTCGAGGGGAACCGGGGAGCTGTTTTTT.

V gene TRBV15 combines with J gene TRBJ2-1; 9 bases fit TRBD1. The CDR3 spans 17 residues. V was pared by 3 bases and J by 5 bases, with 11 bases of the junction left unmatched. The germline gives CDR1 LNHNV, CDR2 YYDKDF (reference sequence). The CDR3 DNA reads TGTGCCACCAGCAGCCCCAAGGACAGGGGACCCAACAATGAGCAGTTCTTC. As protein: CATSSPKDRGPNNEQFF.